The clone carrying this T cell receptor (beta chain) occurred many times. Its antigen is still unknown. These data are taken from a study of T cells after yellow fever vaccination. Overall study findings and caveats: Among all clonotypes, a small share was observed in both CD4 and CD8 compartments. The bulk population could contribute abundant contaminating clonotypes to FACS-sorted repertoires.

TCRdb itself ran the 5' RACE reads through MiXCR, one entry per CDR3 protein. The sample lists roughly 170,000 distinct CDR3 sequences; approximately 9.9% were seen once. The CDR3 spans 11 residues. In germline, CDR1 is MNHEY, CDR2 SVGEGT. V was pared by 5 bases and J by 4 bases, with 3 bases between. The sample in question was CD8+ T cells sorted from PBMCs, obtained 45 days after the yellow fever booster vaccination. V gene TRBV6-2 or TRBV6-3 combines with J gene TRBJ2-1; D is unresolved. This sequence was found in a man between 18 and 35 years old who received the YFV17D yellow fever vaccine. The CDR3 nucleotides read TGTGCCAGCAGTCCATACAATGAGCAGTTCTTC. Its protein is CASSPYNEQFF.